This TCR beta chain originates from a study of blood T cell repertoires in COVID-19. The age range of participants was roughly 18 to 90 years, with residence in more than 20 US areas. This clone has just one count. The ends lost 8 bases at V and 4 bases at J; junction bases unmatched: 3. The CDR3 sequence is 13 residues long. Sequencing was performed with immunoSEQ multiplex PCR; in TCRdb, only in-frame clones are kept and a portion is missing. There are fewer than 450,000 clones in the sample; around 90% occur only once, and around 1.9% lies in the top ten. The J gene is TRBJ2-1, the V gene TRBV12-3 or TRBV12-4; 9 bases are a match to TRBD2. This TCR came from a woman aged 40 to 50 with acute COVID-19. Sequencing was done on a sample of PBMCs or T cells enriched from blood (not recorded which). The CDR3 sequence: CASQSGGYNEQFF. The CDR3 nucleotides read TGTGCCAGCCAGAGCGGGGGGTACAATGAGCAGTTCTTC.